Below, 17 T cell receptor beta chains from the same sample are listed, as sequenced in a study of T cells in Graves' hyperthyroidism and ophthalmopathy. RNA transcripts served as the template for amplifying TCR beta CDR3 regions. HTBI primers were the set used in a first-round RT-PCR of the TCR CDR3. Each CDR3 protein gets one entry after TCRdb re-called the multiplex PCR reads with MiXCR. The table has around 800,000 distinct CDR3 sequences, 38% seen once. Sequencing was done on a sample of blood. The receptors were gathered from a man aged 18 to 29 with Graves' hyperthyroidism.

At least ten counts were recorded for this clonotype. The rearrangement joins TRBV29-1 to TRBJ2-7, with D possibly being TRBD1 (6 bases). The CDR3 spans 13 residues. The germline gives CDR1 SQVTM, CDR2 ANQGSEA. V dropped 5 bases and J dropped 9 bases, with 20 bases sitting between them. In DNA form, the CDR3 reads TGCAGCGTTTCAGGGGCCCAAGGTATGGGGCAGTACTTC. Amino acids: CSVSGAQGMGQYF.

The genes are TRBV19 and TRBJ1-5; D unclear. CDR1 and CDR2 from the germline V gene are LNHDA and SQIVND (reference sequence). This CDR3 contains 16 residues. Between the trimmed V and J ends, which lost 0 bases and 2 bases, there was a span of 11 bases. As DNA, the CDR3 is TGTGCCAGTAGTATAGAATGGCAGCTCGGCAATCAGCCCCAGCATTTT. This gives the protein CASSIEWQLGNQPQHF.

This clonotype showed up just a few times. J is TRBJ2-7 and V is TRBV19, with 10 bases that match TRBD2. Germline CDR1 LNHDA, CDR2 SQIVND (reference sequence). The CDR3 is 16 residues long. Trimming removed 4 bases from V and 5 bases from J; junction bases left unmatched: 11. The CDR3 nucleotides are TGTGCCAGTAGTAACCCTAGCGGGAGCCCTTCTGACGAGCAGTACTTC. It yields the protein CASSNPSGSPSDEQYF.

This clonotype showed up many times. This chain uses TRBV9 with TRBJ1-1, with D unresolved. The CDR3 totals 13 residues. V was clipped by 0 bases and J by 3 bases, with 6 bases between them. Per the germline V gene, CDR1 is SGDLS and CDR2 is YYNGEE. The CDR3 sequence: CASSVDQDTEAFF. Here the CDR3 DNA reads TGTGCCAGCAGCGTAGACCAGGACACTGAAGCTTTCTTT.

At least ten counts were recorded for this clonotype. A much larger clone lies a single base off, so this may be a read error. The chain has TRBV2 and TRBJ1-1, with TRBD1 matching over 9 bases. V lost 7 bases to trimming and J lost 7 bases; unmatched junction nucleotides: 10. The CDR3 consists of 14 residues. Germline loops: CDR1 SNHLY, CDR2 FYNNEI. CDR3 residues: CASKTTGGSIEAFF. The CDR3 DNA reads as TGTGCCAGCAAGACTACAGGGGGCTCGATTGAAGCTTTCTTT. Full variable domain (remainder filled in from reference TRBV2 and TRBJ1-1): EPEVTQTPSHQVTQMGQEVILRCVPISNHLYFYWYRQILGQKVEFLVSFYNNEISEKSEIFDDQFSVERPDGSNFTLKIRSTKLEDSAMYFCASKTTGGSIEAFFGQGTRLTVV.

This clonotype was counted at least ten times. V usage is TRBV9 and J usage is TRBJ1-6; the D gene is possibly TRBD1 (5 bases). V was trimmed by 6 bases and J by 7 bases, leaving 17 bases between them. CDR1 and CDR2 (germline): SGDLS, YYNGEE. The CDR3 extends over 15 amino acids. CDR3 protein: CASTSGAPPNSPLHF. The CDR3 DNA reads TGTGCCAGCACCAGCGGGGCCCCGCCGAATTCACCCCTCCACTTT.

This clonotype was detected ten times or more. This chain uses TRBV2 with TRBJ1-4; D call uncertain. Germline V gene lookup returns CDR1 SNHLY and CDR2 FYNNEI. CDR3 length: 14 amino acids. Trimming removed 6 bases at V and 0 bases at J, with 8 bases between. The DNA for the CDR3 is TGTGCCAGCAGGGTCGATTCAACTAATGAAAAACTGTTTTTT. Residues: CASRVDSTNEKLFF.

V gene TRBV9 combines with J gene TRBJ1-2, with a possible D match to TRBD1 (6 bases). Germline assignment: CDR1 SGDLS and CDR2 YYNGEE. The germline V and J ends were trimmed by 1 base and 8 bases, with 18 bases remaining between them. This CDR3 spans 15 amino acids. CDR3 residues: CASSVNREAVDGYTF. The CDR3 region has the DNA TGTGCCAGCAGCGTAAACAGGGAAGCGGTCGACGGCTACACCTTC.

CDR3 in amino acids: CSEAGMSHEQYF. The CDR3 coding sequence is TGCAGCGAGGCAGGGATGTCGCACGAGCAGTACTTC. The rearrangement joins TRBV29-1 to TRBJ2-7, with a weak D call TRBD1 (5 bases). V gave up 7 bases and J gave up 5 bases, with 15 bases separating them. Germline lookup yields CDR1 SQVTM and CDR2 ANQGSEA. The CDR3 runs to 12 residues.

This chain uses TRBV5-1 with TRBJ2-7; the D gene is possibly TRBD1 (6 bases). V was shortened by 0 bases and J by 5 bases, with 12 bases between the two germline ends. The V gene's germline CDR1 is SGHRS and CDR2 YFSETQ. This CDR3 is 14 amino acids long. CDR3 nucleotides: TGCGCCAGCAGCTTGGCCACCAGGGGAGACGAGCAGTACTTC. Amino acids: CASSLATRGDEQYF.

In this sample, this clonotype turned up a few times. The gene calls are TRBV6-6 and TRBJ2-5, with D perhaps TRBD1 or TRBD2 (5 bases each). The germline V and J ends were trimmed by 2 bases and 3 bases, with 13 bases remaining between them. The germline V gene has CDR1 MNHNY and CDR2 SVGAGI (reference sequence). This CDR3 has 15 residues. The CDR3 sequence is CASSYRGVGEETQYF. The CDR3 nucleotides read TGTGCCAGCAGTTACCGGGGCGTCGGGGAAGAGACCCAGTACTTC.

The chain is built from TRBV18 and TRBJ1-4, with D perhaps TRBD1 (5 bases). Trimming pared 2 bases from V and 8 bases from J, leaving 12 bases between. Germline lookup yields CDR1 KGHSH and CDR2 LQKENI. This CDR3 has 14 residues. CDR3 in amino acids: CASSPGPSGEKLFF. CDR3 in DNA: TGTGCCAGCTCACCAGGGCCTTCAGGGGAAAAACTGTTTTTT.

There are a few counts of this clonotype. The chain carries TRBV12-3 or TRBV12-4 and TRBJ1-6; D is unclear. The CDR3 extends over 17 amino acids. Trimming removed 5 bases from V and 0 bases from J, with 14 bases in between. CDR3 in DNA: TGTGCCAGCAGTCCTCGGACTGGGAGCTCCTATAATTCACCCCTCCACTTT. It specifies CASSPRTGSSYNSPLHF.

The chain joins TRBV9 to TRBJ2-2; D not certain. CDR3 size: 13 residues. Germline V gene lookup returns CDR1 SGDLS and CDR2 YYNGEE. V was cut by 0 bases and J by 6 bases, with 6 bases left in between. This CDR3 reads CASSVDGSGELFF. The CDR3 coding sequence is TGTGCCAGCAGCGTAGACGGGTCCGGGGAGCTGTTTTTT.

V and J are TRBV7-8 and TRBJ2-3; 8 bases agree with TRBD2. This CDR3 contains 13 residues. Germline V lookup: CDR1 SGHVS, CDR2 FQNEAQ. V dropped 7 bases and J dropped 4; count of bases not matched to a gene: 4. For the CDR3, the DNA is TGTGCCAGCAACGGGAGGGAAGCAGATACGCAGTATTTT. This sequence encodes CASNGREADTQYF.

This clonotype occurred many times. The CDR3: CASSFTGEHDEYF. The CDR3 nucleotides are TGTGCCAGCAGCTTTACAGGGGAGCACGACGAGTACTTC. The chain carries TRBV11-2 and TRBJ2-7, with 7 bases matching TRBD1. This CDR3 comprises 13 residues. CDR1 is SGHAT, CDR2 FQNNGV, per germline. Losses at the gene ends were 3 bases for V and 11 bases for J; bases not matched to a gene: 10. The full variable domain, rest sourced from reference TRBV11-2 and TRBJ2-7, is EAGVAQSPRYKIIEKRQSVAFWCNPISGHATLYWYQQILGQGPKLLIQFQNNGVVDDSQLPKDRFSAERLKGVDSTLKIQPAKLEDSAVYLCASSFTGEHDEYFGPGTRLTVT.

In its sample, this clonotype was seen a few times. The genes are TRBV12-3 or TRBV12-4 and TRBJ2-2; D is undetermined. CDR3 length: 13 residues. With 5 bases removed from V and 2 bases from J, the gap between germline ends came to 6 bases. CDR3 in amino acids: CASSPHNTGELFF. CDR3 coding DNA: TGTGCCAGCAGTCCGCACAACACCGGGGAGCTGTTTTTT.